The 29 T cell receptor beta chains given below trace back to one sample, sequenced in a study of radiation and T cells in renal cell carcinoma. Using immunoSEQ multiplex PCR, the repertoire was profiled, and TCRdb retains in-frame clones only, with some absent. Of around 46,000 clones in the sample, 83% are singletons; the top ten hold 25% to 35%. Time point described: baseline pretreatment blood. Treatment noted: 15 Gy SBRT to primary tumor, nephrectomy 4 weeks later. The material sequenced was blood, taken from a patient whose treatment included radiotherapy and nephrectomy. These receptors were collected from a woman aged 70 to 79 with renal cell carcinoma.

The V gene is TRBV11-1, the J gene TRBJ1-1; no definite D call. Germline lookup yields CDR1 SGHAT and CDR2 FQDESV (reference sequence). V lost 3 bases to trimming and J lost 5 bases, with 7 bases between them. There are 12 residues in the CDR3. The CDR3 spells CASSLLQTEAFF. The CDR3, as DNA: TGTGCCAGCAGCTTGTTGCAGACTGAAGCTTTCTTT.

CDR3 loop: CASSEGAQDTEAFF. The CDR3 region has the DNA TGTGCCAGCTCAGAGGGGGCTCAGGACACTGAAGCTTTCTTT. The chain has TRBV18 and TRBJ1-1, with 7 positions matching TRBD1. CDR3 length: 14 amino acids. Germline lookup yields CDR1 KGHSH and CDR2 LQKENI. After removal of 5 bases from V and 3 bases from J, the junction contained 6 bases not matched to a gene.

Concerning this clone itself: Other DNA sequences in the sample encode the same CDR3. The chain combines TRBV5-1 with TRBJ2-7; 11 bases fit TRBD1. The CDR3 covers 14 residues. V gave up 4 bases and J gave up 4 bases; unmatched junction bases: 4. Germline loops: CDR1 SGHRS, CDR2 YFSETQ. The CDR3 is CASSPDRGRYEQYF. The DNA of the CDR3 is TGCGCCAGCAGCCCGGACAGGGGGCGGTACGAGCAGTACTTC.

V is TRBV18 and J is TRBJ2-1; 9 bases map to TRBD2. CDR3 size: 16 residues. The junction had 8 bases not matched to a gene; V was cut back by 0 bases and J by 8 bases. Looked up from germline, CDR1 is KGHSH and CDR2 is LQKENI. The CDR3 spells CASSPPGFSGGDEQFF. The CDR3 DNA reads as TGTGCCAGCTCACCACCTGGATTTAGCGGGGGCGATGAGCAGTTCTTC.

The chain joins TRBV27 to TRBJ1-5; 10 bases are shared with TRBD1. The germline CDR1 and CDR2 sequences are MNHEY and SMNVEV (reference sequence). V trimming: 2 bases; J trimming: 7 bases; junction bases outside the gene matches: 2. This CDR3 has 14 amino acids. In DNA form, the CDR3 reads TGTGCCAGCAGTTTAGGGACAGGGGTACAGCCCCAGCATTTT. Amino acids: CASSLGTGVQPQHF.

This chain links TRBV7-9 with TRBJ2-6; no clear D gene. Germline V gene lookup returns CDR1 SEHNR and CDR2 FQNEAQ (reference sequence). V lost 4 bases and J lost 0, with 4 bases in between. The CDR3 runs to 14 residues. CDR3 sequence (DNA): TGTGCCAGCAGCTCGGGCTCTGGGGCCAACGTCCTGACTTTC. Translation: CASSSGSGANVLTF.

The chain carries TRBV7-9 and TRBJ2-5; 9 bases align to TRBD1. This CDR3 is 15 amino acids long. The junction had 6 bases not matched to a gene; V was cut back by 2 bases and J by 5 bases. Germline lookup yields CDR1 SEHNR and CDR2 FQNEAQ (reference sequence). In nucleotides, the CDR3 is TGTGCCAGCAGCTTAAGACAGGGGGTTCGGGAGACCCAGTACTTC. Translated, it gives CASSLRQGVRETQYF.

The genes are TRBV18 and TRBJ2-7, with 7 bases lining up with TRBD2. This CDR3 is 14 amino acids long. The V gene's germline CDR1 is KGHSH and CDR2 LQKENI. Trimming took 3 bases from V and 3 from J; bases not matched to a gene: 5. The CDR3 nucleotides read TGTGCCAGCTCACCTGGCGGGGGTAACTACGAGCAGTACTTC. This encodes CASSPGGGNYEQYF.

This rearrangement joins TRBV19 to TRBJ2-7; TRBD1 matches at 10 bases. The germline CDR1 and CDR2 sequences are LNHDA and SQIVND (reference sequence). The CDR3 is 14 residues long. V gave up 6 bases and J gave up 4 bases; unmatched junction bases: 6. The CDR3 DNA reads as TGTGCCAGTAGGCCGACAGGGGGCTCTTACGAGCAGTACTTC. Its protein is CASRPTGGSYEQYF.

This clone was counted once. The chain joins TRBV27 to TRBJ2-3; a weak D match, TRBD2 (6 bases). The CDR3 runs 14 residues. The ends were cut back, 6 bases at V and 0 bases at J, with 10 bases in the middle. Germline lookup yields CDR1 MNHEY and CDR2 SMNVEV (reference sequence). The CDR3 is CASSPTRSTDTQYF. DNA for the CDR3: TGTGCCAGCAGCCCGACTAGAAGCACAGATACGCAGTATTTT.

This clone came up once. The genes are TRBV4-1 and TRBJ2-2; the match to TRBD2 covers 12 bases. Per the germline V gene, CDR1 is MGHRA and CDR2 is YSYEKL. V dropped 3 bases and J dropped 2; count of bases not matched to a gene: 7. This CDR3 is built from 18 residues. CDR3 DNA: TGCGCCAGCAGCCACCCGGCTAGCGGGGGGGCCAACACCGGGGAGCTGTTTTTT. Translated: CASSHPASGGANTGELFF.

The sample holds one count of this clone. V gene TRBV5-4 combines with J gene TRBJ2-5; D perhaps matches TRBD1 (5 bases). The V gene's germline CDR1 is SGHNT and CDR2 YYREEE (reference sequence). The CDR3 consists of 13 residues. V was clipped by 4 bases and J by 4 bases, with 11 bases between them. The DNA of the CDR3 is TGTGCCAGCAGCGTTCAGGGTCGAGAGACCCAGTACTTC. Protein sequence: CASSVQGRETQYF.

The gene calls are TRBV7-7 and TRBJ2-2; possible D gene TRBD1, 5 bases. Germline V gene sequence: CDR1 SSHAT, CDR2 FNYEAQ (reference sequence). The V end lost 4 bases, the J end lost 5 bases, and 17 bases lay between the germline ends. CDR3 size: 16 residues. CDR3 coding DNA: TGTGCCAGCAGCTCGAGTCAGGGCTTGGGGACCGGGGAGCTGTTTTTT. Protein: CASSSSQGLGTGELFF.

The CDR3 DNA reads as TGTGCCAGCTCACCACCGAACAGGTTTTCCTCTGGGGCCAACGTCCTGACTTTC. Amino acid sequence: CASSPPNRFSSGANVLTF. The rearrangement joins TRBV18 to TRBJ2-6; perhaps TRBD1 as D (5 bases). The CDR3 contains 18 residues. Trimming left V 0 bases short and J 0 bases short, with 12 bases between. Looked up from germline, CDR1 is KGHSH and CDR2 is LQKENI.

This sequence joins TRBV2 and TRBJ2-3; perhaps TRBD2 as D (5 bases). Trimming left V 5 bases short and J 0 bases short, with 9 bases between. The CDR3 totals 14 residues. CDR1 SNHLY and CDR2 FYNNEI come from the germline V gene. For the CDR3, the DNA is TGTGCCAGCAGTAAGCGGACTAGCACAGATACGCAGTATTTT. Its translation is CASSKRTSTDTQYF.

This chain connects TRBV27 to TRBJ2-7; D unclear. CDR3 length: 13 amino acids. V was pared by 3 bases and J by 5 bases, with 11 bases between. Germline lookup yields CDR1 MNHEY and CDR2 SMNVEV (reference sequence). The CDR3 region is CASSFPESHEQYF. CDR3 bases: TGTGCCAGCAGTTTTCCTGAGAGCCACGAGCAGTACTTC.

The chain links TRBV27 to TRBJ1-1; TRBD1 is a possible D gene (5 bases). The CDR3 loop spans 15 amino acids. CDR1 and CDR2 from the germline V gene are MNHEY and SMNVEV (reference sequence). V shed 5 bases and J shed 0 bases, with 13 bases lying between them. CDR3 sequence: CASSPSGPLNTEAFF. In DNA form, the CDR3 reads TGTGCCAGCAGTCCATCGGGACCGTTGAACACTGAAGCTTTCTTT.

The chain joins TRBV7-9 to TRBJ2-2, with 8 positions matching TRBD1. Germline V gene data show CDR1 as SEHNR and CDR2 as FQNEAQ (reference sequence). This CDR3 has 15 amino acids. With 5 bases clipped from V and 6 bases from J, the junction kept 8 bases outside the gene matches. The CDR3 loop reads CASSEGQVRAGELFF. The CDR3 DNA follows: TGTGCCAGCAGCGAGGGACAGGTTAGGGCCGGGGAGCTGTTTTTT.

The CDR3: CASSLGGGRDTEAFF. The CDR3, as DNA: TGCGCCAGCAGCTTGGGTGGGGGCCGGGACACTGAAGCTTTCTTT. The chain recombines TRBV5-1 with TRBJ1-1; possible D gene TRBD1, 6 bases. With 0 bases removed from V and 3 bases from J, the gap between germline ends came to 12 bases. This CDR3 has 15 residues. CDR1 is SGHRS and CDR2 is YFSETQ in the germline V gene.

This chain links TRBV2 with TRBJ1-5, with TRBD1 matching over 9 bases. CDR1 and CDR2 from the germline V gene are SNHLY and FYNNEI. The CDR3 spans 17 residues. J was trimmed by 6 bases and V by 6 bases; bases with no gene match: 15. CDR3: CASSPARGQGVRQPQHF. The CDR3 nucleotides are TGTGCCAGCAGCCCGGCAAGGGGACAGGGCGTGCGTCAGCCCCAGCATTTT.

This CDR3 reads CASIEGQGAYGYTF. CDR3 coding DNA: TGTGCCAGCATCGAAGGACAGGGAGCCTATGGCTACACCTTC. This chain uses TRBV6-1 with TRBJ1-2; 8 bases agree with TRBD1. CDR1 is MNHNS and CDR2 is SASEGT in the germline V gene. V lost 7 bases, J lost 4 bases, and 8 bases stayed unmatched. There are 14 residues in the CDR3.

The chain couples TRBV5-5 to TRBJ1-1; a possible D gene is TRBD1 (5 bases). The CDR3 has 14 residues. The germline V and J ends were trimmed by 0 bases and 5 bases, with 11 bases remaining between them. Germline-derived CDR1 and CDR2 are SGHKS and YYEKEE (reference sequence). This chain's CDR3 is CASSLAPGRTEAFF. The CDR3 DNA sequence: TGTGCCAGCAGCTTGGCCCCAGGGAGGACTGAAGCTTTCTTT.

CDR3 amino acids: CASSQTRDRGSTEQYF. The CDR3 DNA reads as TGTGCCAGCTCACAAACCCGGGACAGGGGATCGACCGAGCAGTACTTC. The chain couples TRBV18 to TRBJ2-7; 10 nucleotides match TRBD1. CDR3 size: 16 residues. The V and J ends lost 4 bases and 6 bases, in that order; junction bases with no gene match: 12. The germline V gene has CDR1 KGHSH and CDR2 LQKENI.

The chain couples TRBV4-1 to TRBJ1-4; D remains ambiguous. This CDR3 comprises 14 residues. Germline V gene lookup returns CDR1 MGHRA and CDR2 YSYEKL. V lost 8 bases and J lost 3, with 13 bases in between. CDR3 sequence reads: CASSHAGANEKLFF. The CDR3 DNA reads TGCGCCAGCTCCCACGCGGGTGCTAATGAAAAACTGTTTTTT.

As concerns this clone: The same CDR3 also results from other DNA sequences found in this sample. This sequence joins TRBV5-1 and TRBJ2-2; D gene uncertain. Germline CDR1 reads SGHRS; CDR2 reads YFSETQ. Trimming removed 4 bases at V and 3 bases at J, with 7 bases between. The CDR3 is 13 residues long. Here the CDR3 reads CASSRQDTGELFF. CDR3 sequence (DNA): TGCGCCAGCAGCAGGCAGGACACCGGGGAGCTGTTTTTT. Full variable domain (remainder filled in from reference TRBV5-1 and TRBJ2-2): KAGVTQTPRYLIKTRGQQVTLSCSPISGHRSVSWYQQTPGQGLQFLFEYFSETQRNKGNFPGRFSGRQFSNSRSEMNVSTLELGDSALYLCASSRQDTGELFFGEGSRLTVL.

This chain connects TRBV5-5 to TRBJ1-5; perhaps TRBD1 as D (5 bases). Germline V gene sequence: CDR1 SGHKS, CDR2 YYEKEE (reference sequence). The germline V and J ends were trimmed by 4 bases and 3 bases, with 17 bases remaining between them. The CDR3 runs to 16 residues. The CDR3 is CASSPGGGGTNQPQHF. The DNA of the CDR3 is TGTGCCAGCAGCCCGGGAGGTGGGGGGACCAATCAGCCCCAGCATTTT.

This clone came up once. V gene TRBV27 combines with J gene TRBJ1-2; 9 bases line up with TRBD1. Germline V gene data show CDR1 as MNHEY and CDR2 as SMNVEV (reference sequence). V lost 3 bases and J lost 4; bases outside the gene matches: 18. The CDR3 runs 19 residues. The CDR3 loop is CASSFRPFPGQGGGYGYTF. The CDR3 DNA reads as TGTGCCAGCAGTTTCCGTCCCTTCCCGGGACAGGGAGGCGGCTATGGCTACACCTTC.

The chain employs TRBV7-9 and TRBJ2-5; D gene ambiguous. CDR3 length: 14 residues. Trimming pared 1 base from V and 5 bases from J, leaving 11 bases between. Germline assignment: CDR1 SEHNR and CDR2 FQNEAQ (reference sequence). The CDR3 nucleotides are TGTGCCAGCAGCTTAGAGTCTAGAAGGGAGACCCAGTACTTC. Encoded protein: CASSLESRRETQYF.

Only a few counts were recorded for this clone. V usage is TRBV29-1 and J usage is TRBJ1-2; D is perhaps TRBD1 (5 bases). The CDR3 spans 12 residues. Deletions cut 4 bases from V and 7 bases from J, with 13 bases between. Looked up from germline, CDR1 is SQVTM and CDR2 is ANQGSEA. The CDR3 sequence: CSVGRQGGGYTF. In DNA form, the CDR3 reads TGCAGCGTTGGTAGGCAGGGCGGTGGCTACACCTTC.